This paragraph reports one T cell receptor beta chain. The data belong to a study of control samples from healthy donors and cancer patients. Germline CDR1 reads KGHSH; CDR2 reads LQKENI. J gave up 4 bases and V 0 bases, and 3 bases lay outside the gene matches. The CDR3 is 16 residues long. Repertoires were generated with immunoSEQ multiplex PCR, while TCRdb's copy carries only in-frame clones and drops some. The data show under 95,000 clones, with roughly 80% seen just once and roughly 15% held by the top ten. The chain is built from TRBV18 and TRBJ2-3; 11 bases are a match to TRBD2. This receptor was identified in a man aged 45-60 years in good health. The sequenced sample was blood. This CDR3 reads CASSPPGTSGADTQYF. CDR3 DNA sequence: TGTGCCAGCTCACCACCGGGGACTAGCGGAGCAGATACGCAGTATTTT. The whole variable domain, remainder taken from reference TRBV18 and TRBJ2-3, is NAGVMQNPRHLVRRRGQEARLRCSPMKGHSHVYWYRQLPEEGLKFMVYLQKENIIDESGMPKERFSAEFPKEGPSILRIQQVVRGDSAAYFCASSPPGTSGADTQYFGPGTRLTVL.